This T cell receptor beta chain was recovered during a study of blood T cell repertoires in COVID-19. The overall study: Sources were T cells, B-cell-depleted T cells, or PBMCs; the material itself was cDNA or gDNA.

The method was immunoSEQ multiplex PCR; TCRdb's version includes in-frame clones alone and lacks a portion of them. The sample records 250,000 to 300,000 clones, around 80% being singletons. Participant ages covered roughly 18 to 89 years across 24 US areas. The sample consisted of PBMCs or T cells enriched from blood (not recorded which). The sequence came from a man between 40 and 49 years old who had been exposed to COVID-19.

DNA of the CDR3: TGTGCCAGCAGCCAAGGAATTACGGGGGGGCCCCAGCATTTT. Its protein product is CASSQGITGGPQHF. This sequence joins TRBV3-1 (or the pseudogene TRBV3-2) and TRBJ1-5, with D tentatively TRBD1 (5 bases). V dropped 1 base and J dropped 9 bases, with 13 bases sitting between them. CDR1 and CDR2 from the germline V gene are LGHDT and YNNKEL (reference sequence). The CDR3 sequence is 14 residues long.